This entry describes one T cell receptor beta chain. In the original processing: Amplification of reference gene primers provided the estimated nucleated cell counts. This table comes from immunoSEQ multiplex PCR, and its TCRdb copy is limited to in-frame clones, with some not included. V and J calls plus clone size are reproduced from that table; the DNA served to infer D and trimming. Here the sample spans about 95,000 clones, around 87% being singletons. Trimming at V came to 4 bases and at J to 1 base, leaving 5 bases not matched to a gene. CDR1 and CDR2 from the germline V gene are MNHEY and SVGAGI. CDR3 size: 16 residues. The data were taken from a study of blood T cell repertoires in COVID-19. About the research overall: The samples span acute and convalescent COVID-19 from the United States, Italy and Spain.

This TCR was recovered from a human donor in a cohort sampled during active COVID-19. The chain couples TRBV6-5 to TRBJ2-7, with 12 nucleotides matching TRBD2. Material: peripheral blood. CDR3: CASSLTGTSGSYEQYF. CDR3 DNA: TGTGCCAGCAGTTTAACCGGGACTAGCGGGTCCTACGAGCAGTACTTC.